The clone carrying this T cell receptor beta chain was counted a few times. The antigen remains unidentified. These data are taken from a study of CD8+ T cells in alopecia areata. Across the study: Tofacitinib administration to treated patients was oral, at 5 to 10 mg twice daily. Findings and limits, study-wide: Lesional scalp exceeded normal scalp in clonality, especially in alopecia totalis/universalis.

The CDR3 spans 13 residues. CDR1 and CDR2 (germline): SGHDN, FVKESK. V was pared by 1 base and J by 5 bases, with 9 bases between. Stated treatment: oral pan-JAK inhibitor, 5-10 mg twice daily. Sampling of alopecia areata patients yielded lesional scalp punch biopsies as well as peripheral blood. Sorting from PBMCs produced CD4+ and CD8+ T cells. Sequencing templates came from extracted RNA that was reverse transcribed into cDNA. Data came from immunoSEQ multiplex PCR; TCRdb stores just in-frame clones and leaves some out. Of tens of thousands of clones in the sample, more than 65% are singletons; the top ten hold roughly a sixth.

This chain joins TRBV14 and TRBJ2-7, with D hard to call. This TCR derives from a human donor with alopecia areata. The specimen was CD8+ T cells sorted from blood, collected at approximately week 42, from a patient treated with tofacitinib. CDR3 nucleotide sequence: TGTGCCAGCAGCCAAGTTTTGGCCGACGAGCAGTACTTC. Residues: CASSQVLADEQYF. The variable domain in full, with the rest retrieved from reference TRBV14 and TRBJ2-7, is EAGVTQFPSHSVIEKGQTVTLRCDPISGHDNLYWYRRVMGKEIKFLLHFVKESKQDESGMPNNRFLAERTGGTYSTLKVQPAELEDSGVYFCASSQVLADEQYFGPGTRLTVT.